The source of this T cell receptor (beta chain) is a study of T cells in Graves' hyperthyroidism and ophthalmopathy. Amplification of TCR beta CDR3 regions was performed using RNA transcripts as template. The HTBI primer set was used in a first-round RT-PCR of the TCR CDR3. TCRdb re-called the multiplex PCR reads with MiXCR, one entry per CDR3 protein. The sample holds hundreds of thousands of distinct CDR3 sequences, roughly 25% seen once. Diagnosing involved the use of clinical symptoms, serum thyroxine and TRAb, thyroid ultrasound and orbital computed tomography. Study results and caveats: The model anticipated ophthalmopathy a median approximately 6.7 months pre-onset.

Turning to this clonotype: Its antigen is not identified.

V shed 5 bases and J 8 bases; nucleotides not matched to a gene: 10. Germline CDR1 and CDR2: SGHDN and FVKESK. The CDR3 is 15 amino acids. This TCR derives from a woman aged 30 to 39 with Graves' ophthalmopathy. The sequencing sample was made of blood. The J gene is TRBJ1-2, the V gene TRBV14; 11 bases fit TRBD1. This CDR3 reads CASSTPGQGECGYTF. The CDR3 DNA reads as TGTGCCAGCAGCACCCCGGGACAGGGGGAATGCGGCTACACCTTC.